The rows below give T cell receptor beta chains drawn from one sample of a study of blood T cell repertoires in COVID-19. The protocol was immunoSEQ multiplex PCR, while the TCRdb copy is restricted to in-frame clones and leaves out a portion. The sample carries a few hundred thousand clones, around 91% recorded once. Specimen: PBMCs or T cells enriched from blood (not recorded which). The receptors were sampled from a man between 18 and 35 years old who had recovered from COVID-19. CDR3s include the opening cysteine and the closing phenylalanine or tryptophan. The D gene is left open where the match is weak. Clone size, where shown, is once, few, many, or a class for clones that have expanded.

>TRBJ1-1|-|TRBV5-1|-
CASSLEGLRTEAFF
TGCGCCAGCAGCTTAGAGGGCCTGAGGACTGAAGCTTTCTTT
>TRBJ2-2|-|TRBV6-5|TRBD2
CASTRAGERGELFF
TGTGCCAGCACTCGAGCGGGAGAGAGGGGGGAGCTGTTTTTT
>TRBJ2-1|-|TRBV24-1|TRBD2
CATSDPGGLAGHGFDEQFF
TGTGCCACCAGTGACCCTGGGGGACTAGCGGGACATGGGTTCGATGAGCAGTTCTTC
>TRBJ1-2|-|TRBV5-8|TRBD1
CASSPHDRGSSYTF
TGTGCCAGCAGCCCGCACGACAGGGGGTCCAGCTACACCTTC
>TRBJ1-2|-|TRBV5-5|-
CASSLGQVNYGYTF
TGTGCCAGCAGCTTGGGGCAGGTCAACTATGGCTACACCTTC
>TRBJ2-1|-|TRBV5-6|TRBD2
CASSLVSGMNEQFF
TGTGCCAGCAGCTTGGTGAGCGGGATGAATGAGCAGTTCTTC
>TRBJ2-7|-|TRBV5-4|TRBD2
CASSSAGLAASYEQYF
TGTGCCAGCAGCTCCGCCGGACTAGCGGCTTCCTACGAGCAGTACTTC
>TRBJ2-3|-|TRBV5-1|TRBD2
CASSTGGGVTDTQYF
TGCGCCAGCAGCACCGGGGGAGGGGTAACAGATACGCAGTATTTT
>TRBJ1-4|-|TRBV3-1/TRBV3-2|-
CASSQAPGTNEKLFF
TGTGCCAGCAGCCAAGCCCCCGGGACTAATGAAAAACTGTTTTTT
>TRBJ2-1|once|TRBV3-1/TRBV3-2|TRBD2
CASSQGLAGGYNEQFF
TGTGCCAGCAGCCAAGGACTAGCGGGAGGGTACAATGAGCAGTTCTTC
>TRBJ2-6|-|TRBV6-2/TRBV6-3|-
CASSPPRSSGANVLTF
TGTGCCAGCAGTCCACCCCGTAGCTCTGGGGCCAACGTCCTGACTTTC
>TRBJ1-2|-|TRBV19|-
CASSRKGDGYGYTF
TGTGCCAGTAGTAGGAAGGGGGACGGCTATGGCTACACCTTC
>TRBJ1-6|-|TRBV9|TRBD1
CASSGDRGILSPLHF
TGTGCCAGCAGCGGGGACAGGGGTATCTTATCACCCCTCCACTTT
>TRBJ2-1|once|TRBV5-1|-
CASGPLAGLYNEQFF
TGCGCCAGCGGGCCCCTCGCGGGCCTATACAATGAGCAGTTCTTC
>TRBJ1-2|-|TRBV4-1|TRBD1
CASSQVLGDRVPFGGGYTF
TGCGCCAGCAGCCAAGTCTTAGGGGACAGGGTTCCGTTTGGAGGTGGCTACACCTTC
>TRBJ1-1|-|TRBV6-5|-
CASSRHGEAFF
TGTGCCAGCAGCCGTCACGGGGAAGCTTTCTTT
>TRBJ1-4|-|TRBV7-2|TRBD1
CASSPPGRGQEKLFF
TGTGCCAGCAGCCCCCCAGGCAGGGGGCAAGAAAAACTGTTTTTT
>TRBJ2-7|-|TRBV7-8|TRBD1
CASSSYDRDGNEQYF
TGTGCCAGCAGCTCCTATGACAGGGATGGGAACGAGCAGTACTTC
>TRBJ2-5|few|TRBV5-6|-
CASSFWEQETQYF
TGTGCCAGCAGCTTCTGGGAGCAAGAGACCCAGTACTTC
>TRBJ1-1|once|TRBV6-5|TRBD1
CASSVQGVNTEAFF
TGTGCCAGCAGCGTACAGGGGGTGAACACTGAAGCTTTCTTT
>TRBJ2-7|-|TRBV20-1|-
CSAAGSYEQYF
TGCAGTGCTGCGGGATCCTACGAGCAGTACTTC
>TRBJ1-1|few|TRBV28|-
CASSFRVAEAFF
TGTGCCAGCAGCTTCAGGGTTGCTGAAGCTTTCTTT
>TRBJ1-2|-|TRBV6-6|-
CASSSQGGVDYGYTF
TGTGCCAGCAGTTCTCAGGGAGGTGTGGACTATGGCTACACCTTC
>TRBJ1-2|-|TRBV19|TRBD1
CASSIGQVYTF
TGTGCCAGTAGTATCGGACAGGTTTACACCTTC
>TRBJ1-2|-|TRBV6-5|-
CASVDTAFGYTF
TGTGCCAGCGTCGACACGGCGTTTGGCTACACCTTC
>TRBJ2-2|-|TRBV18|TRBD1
CASSPRTGEAGELFF
TGTGCCAGCTCCCCAAGGACAGGGGAGGCCGGGGAGCTGTTTTTT
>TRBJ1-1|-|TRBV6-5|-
CASRKQNTEAFF
TGTGCCAGCAGGAAACAGAACACTGAAGCTTTCTTT
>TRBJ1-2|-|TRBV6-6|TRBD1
CASSYDRDREESTF
TGTGCCAGCAGTTACGACCGGGACAGGGAAGAGAGCACCTTC
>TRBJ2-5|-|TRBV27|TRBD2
CASSLSGTSGQTQYF
TGTGCCAGCAGTTTATCTGGGACTAGCGGACAGACCCAGTACTTC
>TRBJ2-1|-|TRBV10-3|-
CAISVISYSSAGSSYNEQFF
TGTGCCATCAGTGTTATTAGTTATTCGTCGGCGGGGTCCTCCTACAATGAGCAGTTCTTC
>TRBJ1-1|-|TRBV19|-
CASLWGGTEAFF
TGTGCCAGTCTGTGGGGGGGCACTGAAGCTTTCTTT
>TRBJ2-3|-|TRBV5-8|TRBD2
CASSLALTSGRGTDTQYF
TGTGCCAGCAGCTTGGCCCTAACTAGCGGGAGAGGCACAGATACGCAGTATTTT
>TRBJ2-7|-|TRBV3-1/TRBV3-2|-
CASSQGLGSVYEQYF
TGTGCCAGCAGCCAAGGCCTCGGGAGTGTCTACGAGCAGTACTTC
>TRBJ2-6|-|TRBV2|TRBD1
CASGNRGLSGANVLTF
TGTGCCAGCGGAAACAGGGGCCTCTCTGGGGCCAACGTCCTGACTTTC
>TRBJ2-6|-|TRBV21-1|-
CASSKVRESRWANVLTF
TGTGCCAGCAGCAAAGTGCGGGAAAGCCGGTGGGCCAACGTCCTGACTTTC
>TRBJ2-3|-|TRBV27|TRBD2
CASSLRTSGRTYTQYF
TGTGCCAGCAGTTTGAGGACTAGCGGGAGGACATATACGCAGTATTTT
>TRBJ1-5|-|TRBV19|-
CASSLQGDYSNQPQHF
TGTGCCAGTAGTTTACAGGGCGATTATAGCAATCAGCCCCAGCATTTT
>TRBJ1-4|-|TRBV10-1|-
CASSPAGGDEKLFF
TGCGCCAGCAGTCCCGCGGGGGGCGATGAAAAACTGTTTTTT
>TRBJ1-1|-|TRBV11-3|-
CASSLDRGKTNTEAFF
TGTGCCAGCAGCTTAGATCGGGGGAAAACCAACACTGAAGCTTTCTTT
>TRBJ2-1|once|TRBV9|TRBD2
CASSVAEGASGRHEQFF
TGTGCCAGCAGCGTAGCCGAGGGGGCTAGCGGGAGACATGAGCAGTTCTTC
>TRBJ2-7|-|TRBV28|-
CASTFASTAVYEQYF
TGTGCCAGCACATTCGCCTCGACGGCGGTCTACGAGCAGTACTTC
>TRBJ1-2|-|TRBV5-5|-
CASSSQGDGGYTF
TGTGCCAGCAGTTCGCAGGGTGACGGGGGCTACACCTTC
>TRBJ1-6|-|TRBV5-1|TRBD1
CASSSGQGRMGNSPLHF
TGCGCCAGCAGCTCCGGACAGGGACGGATGGGGAATTCACCCCTCCACTTT
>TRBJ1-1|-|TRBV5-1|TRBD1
CASRRTGMNTEAFF
TGCGCCAGCCGGCGGACAGGGATGAACACTGAAGCTTTCTTT
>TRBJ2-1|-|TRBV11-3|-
CASSPGLYPDNEQFF
TGTGCCAGCAGCCCAGGGCTCTACCCAGACAATGAGCAGTTCTTC
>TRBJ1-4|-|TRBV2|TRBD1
CASSGQGSANEKLFF
TGTGCCAGCAGTGGACAGGGTAGCGCTAATGAAAAACTGTTTTTT
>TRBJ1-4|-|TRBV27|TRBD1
CASSPTGVKGEKLFF
TGTGCCAGCAGCCCCACAGGGGTGAAGGGGGAAAAACTGTTTTTT
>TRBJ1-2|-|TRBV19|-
CASSIGRQINYGYTF
TGTGCCAGTAGTATAGGTCGCCAGATCAACTATGGCTACACCTTC
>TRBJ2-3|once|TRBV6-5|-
CASRGSADTQYF
TGTGCCAGCAGAGGGAGCGCAGATACGCAGTATTTT
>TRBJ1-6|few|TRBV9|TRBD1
CASTSGTVNSPLHF
TGTGCCAGCACTTCAGGGACAGTTAATTCACCCCTCCACTTT
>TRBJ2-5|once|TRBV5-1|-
CAGADRPQETQYF
TGCGCCGGAGCGGACAGACCCCAAGAGACCCAGTACTTC
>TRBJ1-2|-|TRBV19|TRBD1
CASSIRDRGPVGYTF
TGTGCCAGTAGTATTCGGGACAGGGGGCCGGTCGGCTACACCTTC
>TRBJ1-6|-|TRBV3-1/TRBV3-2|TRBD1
CASSRDWDRKTHGTPLHF
TGTGCCAGCAGCCGAGACTGGGACAGGAAAACTCACGGGACACCCCTCCACTTT
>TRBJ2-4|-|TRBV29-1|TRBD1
CSVEDRTGSPKNIQYF
TGCAGCGTTGAAGATCGGACAGGGAGCCCCAAAAACATTCAGTACTTC